The clone carrying this T cell receptor beta chain was observed a handful of times. The antigen is unknown. The entry originates in a study of response to subunit inactivated influenza vaccine. TCRdb ran MiXCR on the RT-PCR reads and lists one entry per CDR3 protein. Altogether about 700,000 distinct CDR3 sequences are present, approximately 14% being singletons, with the ten largest covering 5.5% to 7%. Study-level results: Authors proposed each seasonal influenza vaccination draws in few new T cells.

The TCR sequence derives from a man aged 45-65 years who received an inactivated influenza vaccine. The sample here was PBMCs from blood, taken about 14 days before vaccination.

CDR3 DNA sequence: TGTGCCAGCAGTTTACCGGGGGAGGCCTATGGCTACACCTTC. Translated: CASSLPGEAYGYTF. The rearrangement links TRBV12-3 or TRBV12-4 to TRBJ1-2, with a tentative D call TRBD1 (5 bases). The CDR3 loop spans 14 amino acids. Trimming took 2 bases from V and 4 from J, leaving 11 bases between them.